The 23 T cell receptor beta chains given below trace back to one sample, sequenced in a study of T cells in Graves' hyperthyroidism and ophthalmopathy. Researchers amplified the TCR beta CDR3 regions from RNA transcripts. Initially, a first-round RT-PCR of the TCR CDR3 employed the HTBI primer set. In TCRdb, the multiplex PCR reads were re-called with MiXCR into one record per CDR3 protein. Of 250,000 to 300,000 distinct CDR3 sequences in the sample, 14% to 15% were seen once. The sequencing sample was made of blood. Source of these receptors: a middle-aged woman with Graves' hyperthyroidism that later progressed to Graves' ophthalmopathy.

This clonotype was seen ten or more times. J is TRBJ1-2 and V is TRBV28, with 7 bases aligning to TRBD1. Germline V gene lookup returns CDR1 MDHEN and CDR2 SYDVKM. The CDR3 consists of 16 residues. The J segment lost 0 bases and the V segment lost 7 bases, leaving 11 bases of the junction unmatched. The CDR3 reads CASTTRGQGANYGYTF. Written as DNA, the CDR3 is TGTGCCAGCACCACGAGGGGGCAGGGAGCTAACTATGGCTACACCTTC.

This clonotype was counted many times. V usage is TRBV6-2 or TRBV6-3 and J usage is TRBJ1-1; unclear D gene. V was pared by 0 bases and J by 7 bases, with 3 bases between. The germline gives CDR1 MNHEY, CDR2 SVGEGT. This CDR3 is built from 11 residues. CDR3 nucleotide sequence: TGTGCCAGCAGTTACTCCTTTGAAGCTTTCTTT. Its protein is CASSYSFEAFF.

Ten or more counts support this clonotype. The chain combines TRBV18 with TRBJ2-7; D is ambiguous. V dropped 2 bases and J dropped 3 bases, with 8 bases sitting between them. CDR1 is KGHSH and CDR2 is LQKENI in the germline V gene. The CDR3 runs 13 residues. The CDR3 spells CASSPKGNYEQYF. The CDR3 DNA sequence: TGTGCCAGCTCACCAAAAGGGAACTACGAGCAGTACTTC.

This clonotype showed up many times. The CDR3 is CAMGQGDYEQYF. DNA of the CDR3: TGTGCCATGGGACAGGGGGATTACGAGCAGTACTTC. The chain couples TRBV10-3 to TRBJ2-7; 11 bases line up with TRBD1. Losses at the gene ends were 9 bases for V and 4 bases for J; bases not matched to a gene: 2. The germline gives CDR1 ENHRY, CDR2 SYGVKD. The CDR3 consists of 12 residues.

This chain joins TRBV6-5 and TRBJ2-5, with 10 bases fitting TRBD2. This CDR3 contains 18 residues. The J segment lost 2 bases and the V segment lost 2 bases, leaving 11 bases of the junction unmatched. CDR1 and CDR2 from the germline V gene are MNHEY and SVGAGI. The CDR3 loop reads CASSYELSLAGVQETQYF. CDR3 DNA sequence: TGTGCCAGCAGTTACGAGCTCTCCCTAGCGGGGGTTCAAGAGACCCAGTACTTC.

This clonotype has ten or more counts. The genes are TRBV28 and TRBJ2-7; D unclear. Trimming shortened V by 3 bases and J by 3 bases, and 3 bases separated the two germline ends. CDR3 size: 11 residues. CDR1 is MDHEN and CDR2 is SYDVKM in the germline V gene. The CDR3 region is CASSFGYEQYF. The CDR3, as DNA: TGTGCCAGCAGTTTCGGCTACGAGCAGTACTTC.

This clonotype showed up just a few times. A much larger clonotype is one base distant, so this may be a read error. V usage is TRBV7-9 and J usage is TRBJ1-1; D unresolved. CDR3 length: 12 residues. Germline V gene lookup returns CDR1 SEHNR and CDR2 FQNEAQ (reference sequence). With 1 base removed from V and 6 bases from J, the gap between germline ends came to 6 bases. The CDR3 nucleotides read TGTGCCAGCAGCTTAGGACGGTCTGAAGCTTTCTTT. Protein: CASSLGRSEAFF.

At least ten counts were recorded for this clonotype. The chain recombines TRBV7-9 with TRBJ1-6, with 7 bases lining up with TRBD1. The length of the CDR3 is 13 residues. Looked up from germline, CDR1 is SEHNR and CDR2 is FQNEAQ (reference sequence). Trimming took 8 bases from V and 4 from J; bases not matched to a gene: 2. The CDR3 sequence: CASRGQYNSPLHF. In DNA form, the CDR3 reads TGTGCCAGCCGGGGACAGTATAATTCACCCCTCCACTTT.

This clonotype was found many times. This rearrangement joins TRBV16 to TRBJ2-7, with D possibly being TRBD1 (6 bases). The CDR3 spans 15 residues. V lost 3 bases and J lost 2, with 14 bases in between. Germline CDR1 reads KGHSY; CDR2 reads FQNENV. The CDR3 is CASSHWGRGTYEQYF. CDR3 coding DNA: TGTGCCAGCAGCCATTGGGGTAGGGGGACCTACGAGCAGTACTTC.

This clonotype was picked up many times. This chain's CDR3 is CATSDLPIGGTSSTDTQYF. Written as DNA, the CDR3 is TGTGCCACCAGTGATTTGCCAATCGGGGGGACCTCTAGCACAGATACGCAGTATTTT. This chain connects TRBV24-1 to TRBJ2-3; 7 bases align to TRBD2. The CDR3 consists of 19 residues. Trimming removed 0 bases from V and 0 bases from J; junction bases left unmatched: 11. CDR1 and CDR2 from the germline V gene are KGHDR and SFDVKD.

This clonotype was counted ten times or more. The chain employs TRBV30 and TRBJ1-1; D remains ambiguous. Germline V gene data show CDR1 as GTSNPN and CDR2 as SVGIG (reference sequence). The ends were cut back, 0 bases at V and 2 bases at J, with 7 bases in the middle. The CDR3 consists of 13 residues. CDR3 in DNA: TGTGCCTGGAGTGTAGTGTATAACACTGAAGCTTTCTTT. This encodes CAWSVVYNTEAFF.

There are many counts of this clonotype. CDR3 sequence reads: CSARDRGNWNYGYTF. The CDR3 DNA follows: TGCAGTGCTAGAGACCGAGGAAACTGGAACTATGGCTACACCTTC. The chain couples TRBV20-1 to TRBJ1-2; unclear D gene. Trimming took 0 bases from V and 2 from J, leaving 13 bases between them. Germline CDR1 DFQATT, CDR2 SNEGSKA (reference sequence). The CDR3 sequence is 15 residues long.

This clonotype has at least ten counts. The chain joins TRBV12-3 or TRBV12-4 to TRBJ2-2, with unresolved D. The CDR3 spans 12 residues. With 5 bases removed from V and 6 bases from J, the gap between germline ends came to 7 bases. This CDR3 is CASSPGPGELFF. The DNA of the CDR3 is TGTGCCAGCAGTCCGGGCCCCGGGGAGCTGTTTTTT.

This chain links TRBV6-5 with TRBJ1-2; D is uncertain. The length of the CDR3 is 14 residues. CDR1 MNHEY and CDR2 SVGAGI come from the germline V gene. Trimming removed 0 bases at V and 8 bases at J, with 13 bases between. This CDR3 is CASSYSQMAGGYTF. For the CDR3, the DNA is TGTGCCAGCAGTTACTCCCAGATGGCCGGAGGCTACACCTTC.

V usage is TRBV5-1 and J usage is TRBJ2-7, with 10 bases identical to TRBD1. Germline V gene lookup returns CDR1 SGHRS and CDR2 YFSETQ. CDR3 size: 15 residues. V lost 0 bases and J lost 4; bases outside the gene matches: 4. CDR3 sequence (DNA): TGCGCCAGCAGCTTGGTTGGGACAGGGGTTTACGAGCAGTACTTC. Its translation: CASSLVGTGVYEQYF. Complete variable domain (other parts from reference TRBV5-1 and TRBJ2-7): KAGVTQTPRYLIKTRGQQVTLSCSPISGHRSVSWYQQTPGQGLQFLFEYFSETQRNKGNFPGRFSGRQFSNSRSEMNVSTLELGDSALYLCASSLVGTGVYEQYFGPGTRLTVT.

In this sample, this clonotype turned up a few times. V is TRBV20-1 and J is TRBJ1-6; a weak D match, TRBD1 (6 bases). The V and J ends lost 2 bases and 0 bases respectively, with 11 bases between them. Germline assignment: CDR1 DFQATT and CDR2 SNEGSKA (reference sequence). There are 16 residues in the CDR3. DNA for the CDR3: TGCAGTGCTAGACCAACAGGGCGCTCCTATAATTCACCCCTCCACTTT. This sequence encodes CSARPTGRSYNSPLHF.

The gene calls are TRBV4-1 and TRBJ2-7, with 14 nucleotides matching TRBD2. The CDR3 is 17 residues long. Germline lookup yields CDR1 MGHRA and CDR2 YSYEKL. V lost 3 bases to trimming and J lost 3 bases; unmatched junction nucleotides: 7. CDR3 DNA sequence: TGCGCCAGCAGCCAGGGGGCGGGACTAGCGGGAGACTACGAGCAGTACTTC. It translates to CASSQGAGLAGDYEQYF.

This clonotype was counted between two and nine times. The chain is built from TRBV5-1 and TRBJ2-5, with a tentative D call TRBD2 (6 bases). CDR3 length equals 14 residues. The V gene's germline CDR1 is SGHRS and CDR2 YFSETQ. V lost 2 bases, J lost 5 bases, and 13 bases lay in between. The DNA for the CDR3 is TGCGCCAGCAGCTTCGGAGGGCCCTCCGAGACCCAGTACTTC. Residues: CASSFGGPSETQYF.

Many counts were recorded for this clonotype. For the CDR3, the DNA is TGCAGTGCTAGAGATCCCGGCGGAAGCAATCAGCCCCAGCATTTT. This translates into CSARDPGGSNQPQHF. The chain uses TRBV20-1 and TRBJ1-5; no firm D call. Germline values: CDR1 DFQATT, CDR2 SNEGSKA (reference sequence). There are 15 residues in the CDR3. The V end lost 0 bases, the J end lost 1 base, and 10 bases lay between the germline ends.

The chain employs TRBV6-1 and TRBJ1-2, with D perhaps TRBD1 (5 bases). V gave up 11 bases and J gave up 7 bases, with 17 bases separating them. Per germline, CDR1 MNHNS and CDR2 SASEGT. The CDR3 is made up of 12 amino acids. CDR3 bases: TGTGCCCGATCACCGGACATCGCTGGCTACACCTTC. Protein product: CARSPDIAGYTF.

This clonotype showed up many times. V and J are TRBV13 and TRBJ2-1, with 7 positions matching TRBD2. This CDR3 contains 16 residues. V was pared by 1 base and J by 5 bases, with 8 bases of the junction left unmatched. The germline V gene has CDR1 PRHDT and CDR2 FYEKMQ (reference sequence). The CDR3 loop reads CASSLAWSSGHNEQFF. The CDR3 nucleotides read TGTGCCAGCAGCTTAGCGTGGTCTAGCGGACACAATGAGCAGTTCTTC.

The table lists this clonotype with many counts. CDR3 sequence reads: CASSIGPVRQGINNEQFF. In DNA form, the CDR3 reads TGTGCCAGTAGTATAGGCCCGGTACGACAGGGGATCAACAATGAGCAGTTCTTC. The chain joins TRBV19 to TRBJ2-1; 8 nucleotides align to TRBD1. Germline CDR1 LNHDA, CDR2 SQIVND (reference sequence). V was clipped by 1 base and J by 5 bases; unmatched bases: 13. The CDR3 loop spans 18 amino acids.

In the case of this clonotype: A read error may produce the germline difference seen at one junction end. This rearrangement joins TRBV7-9 to TRBJ2-2, with D tentatively TRBD1 or TRBD2 (5 bases each). The CDR3 runs to 15 residues. The germline V gene has CDR1 SEHNR and CDR2 FQNEAQ (reference sequence). CDR3 nucleotides: TGTGCCAGCAGACTAGGGGCGCCCTCCACCGGGGAGCTGCTTTTT. Translation gives CASRLGAPSTGELLF.